This TCR beta chain came from a study of cytomegalovirus exposure and HLA in healthy donors. The overall study: As an earlier analysis found, 150 million to 200 million T cells yielded 117 million unique TCR beta sequences.

The CDR3 length is 14 residues. The germline V gene encodes CDR1 MNHEY and CDR2 SVGAGI. V shed 7 bases and J shed 1 base, with 10 bases lying between them. Concerning this clone itself: Its cognate antigen is unknown.

Study-wide results and limits: Per a prior analysis, the majority of TCR beta V segments were productive roughly 87% or roughly 30% of the time. A reported reduction in N-insertions relative to the approximately 640-donor mean was seen in an Asian-associated ancestry cluster in a later analysis. Accurate prediction of HLA-A and HLA-B alleles (for most subjects) was reportedly achieved from TCR beta sequences.

The primer mix had 60 Vbeta and 13 Jbeta primers. TCRdb's table, derived via immunoSEQ multiplex PCR, lists solely in-frame clones and lacks some. Of about 140,000 clones in the sample, about 79% are singletons; the top ten hold approximately 1.5%. Sequencing input: PBMCs. The clonotype originates from a woman under 40 in good health and CMV-seronegative. V gene TRBV6-5 combines with J gene TRBJ1-4; tentatively, D is TRBD1 (5 bases). The CDR3 nucleotides are TGTGCCAGCAACGGGGGGGGAACTAATGAAAAACTGTTTTTT. Protein sequence: CASNGGGTNEKLFF.